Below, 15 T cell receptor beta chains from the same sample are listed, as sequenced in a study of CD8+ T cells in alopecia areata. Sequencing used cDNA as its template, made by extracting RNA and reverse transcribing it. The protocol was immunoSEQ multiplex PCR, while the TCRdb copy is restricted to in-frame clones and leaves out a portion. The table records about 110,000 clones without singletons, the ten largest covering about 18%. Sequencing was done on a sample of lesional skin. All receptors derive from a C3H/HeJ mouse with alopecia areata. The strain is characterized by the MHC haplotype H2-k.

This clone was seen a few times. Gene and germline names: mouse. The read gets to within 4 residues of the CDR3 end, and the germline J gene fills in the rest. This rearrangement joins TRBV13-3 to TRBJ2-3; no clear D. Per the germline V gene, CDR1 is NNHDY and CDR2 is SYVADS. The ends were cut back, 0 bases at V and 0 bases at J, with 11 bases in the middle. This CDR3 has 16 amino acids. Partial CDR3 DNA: TGTGCCAGCAGTGATGCAGGTTCAGCTAGTGCAGAA. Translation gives CASSDAGSASAE. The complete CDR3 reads CASSDAGSASAETLYF.

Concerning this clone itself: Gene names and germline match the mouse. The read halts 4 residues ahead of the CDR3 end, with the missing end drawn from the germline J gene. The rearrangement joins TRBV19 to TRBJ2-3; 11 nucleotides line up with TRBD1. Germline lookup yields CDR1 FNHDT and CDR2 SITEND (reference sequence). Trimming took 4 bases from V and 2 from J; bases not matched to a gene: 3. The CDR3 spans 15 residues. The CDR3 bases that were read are TGTGCCAGCAGTTGGGACAGGGGGTATGCAGAA. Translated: CASSWDRGYAE. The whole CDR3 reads CASSWDRGYAETLYF.

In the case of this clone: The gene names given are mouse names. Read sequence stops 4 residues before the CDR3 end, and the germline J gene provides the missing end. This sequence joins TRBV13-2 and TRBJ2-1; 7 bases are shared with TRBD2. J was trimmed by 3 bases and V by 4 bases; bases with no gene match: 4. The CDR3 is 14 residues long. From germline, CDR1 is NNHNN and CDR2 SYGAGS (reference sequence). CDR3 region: CASGSDWVYAEQFF. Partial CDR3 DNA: TGTGCCAGCGGTTCCGACTGGGTCTATGCT.

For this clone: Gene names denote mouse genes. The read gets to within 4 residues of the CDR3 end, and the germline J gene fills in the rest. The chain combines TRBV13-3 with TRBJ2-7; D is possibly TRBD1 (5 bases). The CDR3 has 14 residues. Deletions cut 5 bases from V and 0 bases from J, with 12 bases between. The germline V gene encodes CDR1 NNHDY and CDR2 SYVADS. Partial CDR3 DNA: TGTGCCAGCAGGGACCCAGGGAGCTCCTAT. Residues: CASRDPGSSY. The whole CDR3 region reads CASRDPGSSYEQYF.

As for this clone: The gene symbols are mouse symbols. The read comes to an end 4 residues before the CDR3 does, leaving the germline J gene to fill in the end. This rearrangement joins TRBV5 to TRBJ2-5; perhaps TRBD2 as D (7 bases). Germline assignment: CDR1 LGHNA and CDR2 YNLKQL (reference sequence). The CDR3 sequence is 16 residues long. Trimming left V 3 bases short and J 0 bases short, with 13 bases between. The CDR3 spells CASSQGAGGNQDTQYF. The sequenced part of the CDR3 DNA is TGTGCCAGCAGCCAGGGGGCTGGGGGTAACCAAGAC.

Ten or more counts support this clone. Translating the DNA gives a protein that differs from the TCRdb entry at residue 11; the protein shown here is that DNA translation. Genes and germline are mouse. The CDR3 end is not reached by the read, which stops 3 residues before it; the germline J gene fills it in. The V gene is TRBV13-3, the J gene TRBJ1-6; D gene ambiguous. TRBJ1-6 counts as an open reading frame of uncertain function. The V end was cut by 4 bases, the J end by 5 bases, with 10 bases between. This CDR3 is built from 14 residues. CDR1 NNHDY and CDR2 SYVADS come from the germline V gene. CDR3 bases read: TGTGCCAGCAGTAAGACTATAGATAATTCGCCC. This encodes CASSKTIDNSP. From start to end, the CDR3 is CASSKTIDNSPLYF.

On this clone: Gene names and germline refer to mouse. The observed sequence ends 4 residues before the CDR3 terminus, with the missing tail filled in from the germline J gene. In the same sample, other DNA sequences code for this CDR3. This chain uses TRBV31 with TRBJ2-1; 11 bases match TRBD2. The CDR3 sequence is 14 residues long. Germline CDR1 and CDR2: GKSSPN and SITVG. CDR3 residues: CAWSLNWGGAEQFF. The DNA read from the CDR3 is TGTGCCTGGAGTCTAAACTGGGGGGGCGCT.

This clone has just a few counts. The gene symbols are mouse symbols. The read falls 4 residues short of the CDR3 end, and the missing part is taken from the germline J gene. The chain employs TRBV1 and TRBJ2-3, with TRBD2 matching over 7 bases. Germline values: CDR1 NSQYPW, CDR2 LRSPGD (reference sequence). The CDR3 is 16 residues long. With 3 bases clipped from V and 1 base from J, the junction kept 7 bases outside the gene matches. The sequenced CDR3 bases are TGCACCTGCAGTGCCCCCTGGCTGGGGGGTGCAGAA. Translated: CTCSAPWLGGAE. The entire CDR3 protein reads CTCSAPWLGGAETLYF.

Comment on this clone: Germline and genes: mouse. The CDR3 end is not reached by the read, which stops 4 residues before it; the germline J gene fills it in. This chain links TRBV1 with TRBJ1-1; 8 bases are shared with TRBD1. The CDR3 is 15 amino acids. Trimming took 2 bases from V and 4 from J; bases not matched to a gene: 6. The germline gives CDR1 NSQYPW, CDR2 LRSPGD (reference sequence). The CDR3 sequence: CTCSARQGISTEVFF. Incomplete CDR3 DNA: TGCACCTGCAGTGCACGACAGGGGATCAGCACA.

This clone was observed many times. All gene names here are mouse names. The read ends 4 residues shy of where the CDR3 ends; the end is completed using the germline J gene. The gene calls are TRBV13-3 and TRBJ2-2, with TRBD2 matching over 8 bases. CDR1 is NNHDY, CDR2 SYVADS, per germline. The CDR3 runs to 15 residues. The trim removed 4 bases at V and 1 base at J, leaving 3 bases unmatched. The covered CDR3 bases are TGTGCCAGCAGTTTACTGGGGGTAAACACCGGG. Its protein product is CASSLLGVNTG. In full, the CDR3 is CASSLLGVNTGQLYF.

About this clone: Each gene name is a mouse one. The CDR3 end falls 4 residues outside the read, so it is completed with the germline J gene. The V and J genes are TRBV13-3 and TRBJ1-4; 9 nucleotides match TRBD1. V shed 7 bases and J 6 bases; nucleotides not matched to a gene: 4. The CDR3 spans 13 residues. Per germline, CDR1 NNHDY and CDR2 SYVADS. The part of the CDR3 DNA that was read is TGTGCCAGCCGGACAGGGGAGGACGAA. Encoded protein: CASRTGEDE. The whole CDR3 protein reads CASRTGEDERLFF.

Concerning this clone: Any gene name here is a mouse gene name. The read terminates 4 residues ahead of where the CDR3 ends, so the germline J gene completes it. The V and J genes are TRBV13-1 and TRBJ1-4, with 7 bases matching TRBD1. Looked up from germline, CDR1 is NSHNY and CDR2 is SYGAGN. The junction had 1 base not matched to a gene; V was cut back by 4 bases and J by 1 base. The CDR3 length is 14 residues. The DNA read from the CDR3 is TGTGCCAGCAGTTGGGACAGTTCCAACGAA. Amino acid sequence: CASSWDSSNE. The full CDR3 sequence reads CASSWDSSNERLFF.

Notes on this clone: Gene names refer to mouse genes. CDR3: CASSRGDFNYAEQFF. Incomplete CDR3 DNA: TGTGCTAGCAGTAGGGGGGACTTTAACTATGCT. The V call is TRBV17, the J call TRBJ2-1, with a possible D match to TRBD2 (6 bases). Read sequence stops 4 residues before the CDR3 end, and the germline J gene provides the missing end. Between the trimmed V and J ends, which lost 3 bases and 0 bases, there was a span of 9 bases. From germline, CDR1 is MNHDT and CDR2 YYDKIL. This CDR3 comprises 15 residues. The full variable domain, rest sourced from reference TRBV17 and TRBJ2-1, is DTTVKQNPRYKLARVGKPVNLICSQTMNHDTMYWYQKKPNQAPKLLLFYYDKILNREADTFEKFQSSRPNNSFCSLYIGSAGLEYSAMYLCASSRGDFNYAEQFFGPGTRLTVL.

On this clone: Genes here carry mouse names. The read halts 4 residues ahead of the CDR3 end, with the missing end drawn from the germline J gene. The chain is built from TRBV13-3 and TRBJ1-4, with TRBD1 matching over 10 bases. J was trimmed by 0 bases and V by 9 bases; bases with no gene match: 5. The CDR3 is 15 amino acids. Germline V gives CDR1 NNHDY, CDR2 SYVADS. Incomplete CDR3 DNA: TGTGCCACCGGACAGGGGGAAATTTCCAACGAA. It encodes CATGQGEISNE. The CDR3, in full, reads CATGQGEISNERLFF.

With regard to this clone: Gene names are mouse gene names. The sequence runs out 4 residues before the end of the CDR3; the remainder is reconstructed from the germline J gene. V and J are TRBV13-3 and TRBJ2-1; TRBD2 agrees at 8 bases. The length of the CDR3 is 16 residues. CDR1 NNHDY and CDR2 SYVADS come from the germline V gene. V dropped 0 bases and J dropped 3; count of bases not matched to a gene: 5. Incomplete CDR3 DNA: TGTGCCAGCAGTGATGCACCTGGGGGGACCTATGCT. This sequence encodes CASSDAPGGTYA. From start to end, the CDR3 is CASSDAPGGTYAEQFF.